This TCR beta chain was retrieved from a study of shared clonotypes between healthy human individuals. Looking at the study overall: Plates per donor: three CD4 naive, three CD4 memory, two CD8 naive, one CD8 memory.

Profiling relied on immunoSEQ multiplex PCR, and the TCRdb table lists in-frame clones only, not all of them. The sample shows a few hundred thousand clones, over 70% of them seen only once. The CDR3 runs 14 residues. The germline V gene has CDR1 SGHAT and CDR2 FQNNGV. V dropped 1 base and J dropped 4; count of bases not matched to a gene: 3. This clone was seen a single time. This sample also contains other DNA sequences that code for the same CDR3. The sequenced sample consisted of memory CD4+ T cells sorted from blood. The subset is: CD45RA-negative fraction. This sequence was found in a man aged 30 to 39 in good health. The rearrangement links TRBV11-2 to TRBJ2-7; TRBD2 matches 8 bases. The CDR3 loop is CASSLVAGGYEQYF. CDR3 bases: TGTGCCAGCAGCTTAGTTGCGGGAGGTTACGAGCAGTACTTC.